Presented here are 30 T cell receptor beta chains from one specimen sequenced in a study of T cell repertoires in cytomegalovirus infection. TCRdb re-called the reads with MiXCR, one entry per CDR3 protein. The sample consists of around 450,000 distinct CDR3 sequences, around 32% of them appearing once. Sequencing input: PBMCs. The receptors stem from a human donor in good health (CMV status not recorded). Some clones in this sample may be carry-over from other donors' samples.

This CDR3 is CSVEIRGDSNSYEQYF. The CDR3 bases are TGCAGCGTTGAAATTAGAGGGGATAGTAACTCCTACGAGCAGTACTTC. V gene TRBV29-1 combines with J gene TRBJ2-7; D might be TRBD1 or TRBD2, each matching 5 bases. Germline CDR1 SQVTM, CDR2 ANQGSEA. The CDR3 spans 16 residues. The V and J ends lost 2 bases and 0 bases respectively, with 17 bases between them.

This clonotype was counted only a few times. V is TRBV12-3 or TRBV12-4 and J is TRBJ1-6; D is ambiguous. The CDR3 consists of 15 residues. Trimming took off 4 bases at V and 5 bases at J, with 12 bases between the two ends. The CDR3 loop reads CASSYMGSDNSPLHF. The CDR3 DNA follows: TGTGCCAGCAGTTACATGGGATCGGATAATTCACCCCTCCACTTT.

This clonotype was observed many times. The chain links TRBV2 to TRBJ2-2; TRBD1 is a possible D gene (6 bases). The V end lost 7 bases, the J end lost 5 bases, and 11 bases lay between the germline ends. CDR1 SNHLY and CDR2 FYNNEI come from the germline V gene. The CDR3 has 13 residues. CDR3 bases: TGTGCCAGCACTCCGACAGGTACCGGGGAGCTGTTTTTT. Amino acid sequence: CASTPTGTGELFF.

This clonotype has only a few counts. The chain has TRBV11-2 and TRBJ1-5; TRBD1 is a possible D gene (6 bases). V lost 1 base, J lost 9 bases, and 10 bases lay in between. Germline values: CDR1 SGHAT, CDR2 FQNNGV. The CDR3 runs 13 residues. CDR3: CASSLGTELPQHF. The CDR3 coding sequence is TGTGCCAGCAGCTTAGGGACAGAATTGCCCCAGCATTTT.

This clonotype showed up just a few times. The chain carries TRBV20-1 and TRBJ2-7, with D maybe TRBD1 (5 bases). Between the trimmed V and J ends, which lost 0 bases and 0 bases, there was a span of 15 bases. There are 16 residues in the CDR3. Germline values: CDR1 DFQATT, CDR2 SNEGSKA (reference sequence). CDR3 sequence (DNA): TGCAGTGCTAGAGATATTAGGGGCCCTAGCTCCTACGAGCAGTACTTC. It codes for CSARDIRGPSSYEQYF.

A word on this clonotype: This clone may be a read error of a much larger clone one base away. The chain employs TRBV6-4 and TRBJ2-3; possible D gene TRBD2, 5 bases. Germline-derived CDR1 and CDR2 are MRHNA and SNTAGT. The CDR3 runs to 13 residues. CDR3 bases: TGTGCCATCAGTGAAAGCCGGGGAGATACGCAGTATTTT. Translation gives CAISESRGDTQYF.

This clonotype was seen many times. This CDR3 reads CAISVNPRGDETQYF. CDR3 nucleotides: TGTGCCATCAGTGTTAACCCCCGAGGGGACGAGACCCAGTACTTC. The chain has TRBV10-3 and TRBJ2-5; either TRBD1 or TRBD2 may supply D (5 bases each). The CDR3 length is 15 residues. CDR1 is ENHRY, CDR2 SYGVKD, per germline. Trimming stripped 4 bases from V and 5 bases from J, with 17 bases between.

The sample holds one count of this clonotype. At one end, the junction sequence differs from germline, possibly due to a read error. This rearrangement joins TRBV7-2 to TRBJ1-5; weak D call: TRBD1 (5 bases). The CDR3 contains 14 residues. Germline CDR1 is SGHTA and CDR2 is FQGNSA. This CDR3 reads CASGRDGSKQPQPF. For the CDR3, the DNA is TGTGCCAGCGGCCGGGACGGTAGCAAGCAGCCCCAGCCTTTT.

The CDR3 loop reads CASSQGWGGNSYEQYF. As DNA, the CDR3 is TGCGCCAGCAGCCAAGGCTGGGGGGGTAACTCCTACGAGCAGTACTTC. V and J are TRBV4-3 and TRBJ2-7, with 7 bases fitting TRBD2. V gave up 1 base and J gave up 0 bases; unmatched junction bases: 6. CDR1 LGHNA and CDR2 YSLEER come from the germline V gene. CDR3 length: 16 residues.

This clonotype was detected a few times. The J gene is TRBJ1-5, the V gene TRBV4-1; 7 bases map to TRBD1. Unmatched junction bases numbered 8, after V lost 1 base and J lost 8 bases. This CDR3 region has 15 residues. Germline V lookup: CDR1 MGHRA, CDR2 YSYEKL. For the CDR3, the DNA is TGCGCCAGCAGCCAAGCACAGGGGAACGGTAAGCCCCAGCATTTT. Residues: CASSQAQGNGKPQHF.

This chain links TRBV4-3 with TRBJ2-7; no clear D gene. The germline V gene encodes CDR1 LGHNA and CDR2 YSLEER. This CDR3 region has 14 residues. With 6 bases removed from V and 0 bases from J, the gap between germline ends came to 12 bases. CDR3 DNA sequence: TGCGCCAGCAGTCGTATCCCCAACTCCTACGAGCAGTACTTC. Protein sequence: CASSRIPNSYEQYF.

V usage is TRBV12-3 or TRBV12-4 and J usage is TRBJ2-1; D tentatively fits TRBD1 or TRBD2 (5 bases each). V was cut by 7 bases and J by 1 base, with 14 bases left in between. This CDR3 region has 15 residues. The CDR3 loop reads CASNKPGRSYNEQFF. For the CDR3, the DNA is TGTGCCAGCAATAAACCGGGACGGTCCTACAATGAGCAGTTCTTC.

The V call is TRBV28, the J call TRBJ1-5; no clear D. V was pared by 5 bases and J by 9 bases, with 8 bases between. Germline V lookup: CDR1 MDHEN, CDR2 SYDVKM. This CDR3 comprises 11 residues. CDR3: CASSRLPPQHF. The CDR3, as DNA: TGTGCCAGCAGTCGCCTGCCGCCCCAGCATTTT.

The V call is TRBV4-1, the J call TRBJ2-1; D is unclear. The germline V gene has CDR1 MGHRA and CDR2 YSYEKL. The V and J ends lost 0 bases and 8 bases respectively, with 8 bases between them. The CDR3 has 13 amino acids. The CDR3 region has the DNA TGCGCCAGCAGCCAAGATGATAGTCATGAGCAGTTCTTC. Translation: CASSQDDSHEQFF.

This clonotype was seen ten or more times. The rearrangement uses TRBV7-8 and TRBJ2-6; D may be TRBD1 (6 bases). Trimming took off 1 base at V and 1 base at J, with 17 bases between the two ends. Germline V gene sequence: CDR1 SGHVS, CDR2 FQNEAQ. CDR3 length: 19 residues. CDR3 region: CASSLGLGTQNSGANVLTF. CDR3 DNA: TGTGCCAGCAGCTTAGGGCTCGGGACACAAAATTCTGGGGCCAACGTCCTGACTTTC.

This sequence joins TRBV11-1 and TRBJ2-7, with no clear D. This CDR3 contains 12 residues. Per germline, CDR1 SGHAT and CDR2 FQDESV (reference sequence). The V gene lost 5 bases and the J gene lost 5 bases, with 10 bases spanning the gap. The CDR3 sequence is CASSPSVHEQYF. The CDR3 DNA follows: TGTGCCAGCAGCCCGAGTGTTCACGAGCAGTACTTC.

The chain joins TRBV7-9 to TRBJ2-5; 10 nucleotides match TRBD1. The CDR3 runs to 19 residues. V trimming: 1 base; J trimming: 4 bases; junction bases outside the gene matches: 15. The germline V gene encodes CDR1 SEHNR and CDR2 FQNEAQ (reference sequence). Here the CDR3 DNA reads TGTGCCAGCAGCTTAGGCTCCGGGACAGGGGTCCCCCCGAGAGAGACCCAGTACTTC. Translating gives CASSLGSGTGVPPRETQYF.

The chain joins TRBV6-1 to TRBJ1-1; D might be TRBD1 (5 bases). The germline V gene has CDR1 MNHNS and CDR2 SASEGT. V lost 6 bases to trimming and J lost 7 bases, with 9 bases between them. The CDR3 totals 11 residues. The CDR3 here is CASRRQFEAFF. For the CDR3, the DNA is TGTGCCAGCAGAAGACAGTTTGAAGCTTTCTTT.

The V gene is TRBV4-1, the J gene TRBJ1-2; D gene ambiguous. The germline CDR1 and CDR2 sequences are MGHRA and YSYEKL. CDR3 size: 18 residues. V lost 0 bases and J lost 1, with 18 bases in between. CDR3 coding DNA: TGCGCCAGCAGCCAAGATATCGACACCCACTTTTTTAACTATGGCTACACCTTC. As protein: CASSQDIDTHFFNYGYTF.

This clonotype has a handful of counts. V and J are TRBV2 and TRBJ1-5, with 12 positions matching TRBD1. This CDR3 contains 20 residues. The trim removed 3 bases at V and 5 bases at J, leaving 17 bases unmatched. Germline V CDR1 and CDR2: SNHLY, FYNNEI. The DNA for the CDR3 is TGTGCCAGCAGTGAGTCGGGACAGGGGGCTGCTGTGTCGGGTTATCAGCCCCAGCATTTT. This gives the protein CASSESGQGAAVSGYQPQHF.

This clonotype was seen more than once but under ten times. The V call is TRBV5-6, the J call TRBJ2-7; no clear D. This CDR3 has 16 amino acids. Between the trimmed V and J ends, which lost 4 bases and 3 bases, there was a span of 20 bases. The V gene's germline CDR1 is SGHDT and CDR2 YYEEEE. DNA for the CDR3: TGTGCCAGCAGCCATAGGACCGGGTCCCGCGGCTACGAGCAGTACTTC. Its protein product is CASSHRTGSRGYEQYF.

This clonotype was seen only once. One end of the junction varies from germline; a read error may be responsible. The chain carries TRBV29-1 and TRBJ2-7, with 8 bases matching TRBD1. Germline V gene lookup returns CDR1 SQVTM and CDR2 ANQGSEA. This CDR3 has 15 residues. CDR3 in amino acids: CSVEDLKGQAYEPYF. Written as DNA, the CDR3 is TGCAGCGTTGAAGATCTTAAGGGACAGGCCTACGAGCCGTACTTC.

Comment on this clonotype: This may arise from a read error, as a much more abundant clone is one base away. This chain links TRBV7-2 with TRBJ2-1; no clear D. Germline CDR1 SGHTA, CDR2 FQGNSA. Trimming cost V 8 bases and J 9 bases, with 17 bases left between them. The CDR3 length is 13 residues. The CDR3 DNA is TGTGCCAGCTGCCGCGACGGAAAGGGTGAGCAGTTCTTC. This encodes CASCRDGKGEQFF.

This clonotype was detected only a few times. CDR3 coding DNA: TGTGCCAGCAGCCCCCGGACAGGGGAAATTAGCACAGATACGCAGTATTTT. Its protein product is CASSPRTGEISTDTQYF. The chain uses TRBV6-1 and TRBJ2-3; 9 bases are a match to TRBD1. Germline loops: CDR1 MNHNS, CDR2 SASEGT. The V and J ends lost 6 bases and 0 bases, in that order; junction bases with no gene match: 10. The CDR3 sequence is 17 residues long.

This clonotype turned up a few times. The rearrangement joins TRBV4-1 to TRBJ2-5, with 9 bases fitting TRBD1. Germline V CDR1 and CDR2: MGHRA, YSYEKL. The CDR3 spans 16 residues. The ends lost 0 bases at V and 3 bases at J; junction bases unmatched: 5. The CDR3 reads CASSQEPGQGKETQYF. CDR3 DNA sequence: TGCGCCAGCAGCCAAGAGCCAGGACAGGGGAAAGAGACCCAGTACTTC.

A remark on this clonotype: Given a much more abundant clone one base away, this may be a read error. The chain recombines TRBV7-2 with TRBJ1-5, with unresolved D. The CDR3 runs 12 residues. CDR1 and CDR2 (germline): SGHTA, FQGNSA. The CDR3 DNA follows: TGTGCCAGCAGCCCCCGCAATCAGCCCAAGCATTTT. The encoded protein is CASSPRNQPKHF.

This chain joins TRBV11-2 and TRBJ2-5; D unresolved. The germline gives CDR1 SGHAT, CDR2 FQNNGV. This CDR3 comprises 14 residues. Trimming pared 7 bases from V and 3 bases from J, leaving 15 bases between. DNA of the CDR3: TGTGCCAGCACCGGCAGGCCACCGGAAGAGACCCAGTACTTC. It encodes CASTGRPPEETQYF.

In the case of this clonotype: Its ends do not fully match the called genes, so a read error is possible. The gene calls are TRBV5-6 and TRBJ1-1; 7 bases match TRBD1. Per the germline V gene, CDR1 is SGHDT and CDR2 is YYEEEE. CDR3 size: 16 residues. CDR3 in amino acids: CASSSTDRLENTKAFF. CDR3 DNA: TGTGCCAGCAGCTCCACGGACAGGCTAGAGAACACTAAAGCTTTCTTT.

This clonotype was detected a few times. The genes are TRBV4-1 and TRBJ1-6, with a possible D match to TRBD1 (5 bases). This CDR3 has 17 residues. V lost 1 base and J 8 bases, leaving 18 bases between the germline ends. The germline CDR1 and CDR2 sequences are MGHRA and YSYEKL. CDR3 coding DNA: TGCGCCAGCAGCCAAGTACGTACAGGCCGCCAAGATTCACCCCTCCACTTT. It translates to CASSQVRTGRQDSPLHF.

This clonotype has a count of ten or more. This rearrangement joins TRBV7-2 to TRBJ2-1, with D unclear. The CDR3 extends over 13 amino acids. The V end was cut by 3 bases, the J end by 6 bases, with 9 bases between. Germline loops: CDR1 SGHTA, CDR2 FQGNSA. CDR3 DNA sequence: TGTGCCAGCAGCTTTGGAGCCCTCAATGAGCAGTTCTTC. Translated, it gives CASSFGALNEQFF.